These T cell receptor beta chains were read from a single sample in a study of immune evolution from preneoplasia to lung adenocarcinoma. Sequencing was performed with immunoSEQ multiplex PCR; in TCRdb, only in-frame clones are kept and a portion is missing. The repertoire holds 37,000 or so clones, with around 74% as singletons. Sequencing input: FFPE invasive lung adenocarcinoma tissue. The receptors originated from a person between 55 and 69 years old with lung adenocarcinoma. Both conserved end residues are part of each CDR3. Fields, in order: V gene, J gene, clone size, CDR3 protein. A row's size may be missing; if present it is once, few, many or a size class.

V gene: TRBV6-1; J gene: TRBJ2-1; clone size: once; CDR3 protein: CASSELAGSYNEQFF
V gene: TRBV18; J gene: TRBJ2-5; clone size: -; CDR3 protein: CASSPQVYQETQYF
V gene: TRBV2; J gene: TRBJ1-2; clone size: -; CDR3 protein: CASTSGQGVRGYTF
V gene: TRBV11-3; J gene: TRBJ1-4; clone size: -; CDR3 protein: CASSLVRGQREKLFF
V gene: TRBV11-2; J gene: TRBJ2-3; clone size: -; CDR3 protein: CASSLRYQGADTQYF
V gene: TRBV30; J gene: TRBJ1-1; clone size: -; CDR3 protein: CAWSVLDRANTEAFF
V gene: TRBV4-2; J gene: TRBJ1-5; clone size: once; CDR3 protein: CASSQGGGTQPQHF
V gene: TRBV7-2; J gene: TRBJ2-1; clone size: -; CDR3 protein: CASSFAVGQFF
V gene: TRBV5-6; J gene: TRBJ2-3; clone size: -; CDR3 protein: CASSLILAGGPDTQYF
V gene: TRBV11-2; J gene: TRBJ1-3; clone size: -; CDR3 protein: CASSLTSGDTIYF
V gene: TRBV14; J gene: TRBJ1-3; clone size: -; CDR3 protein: CASSPQTVRSGNTIYF
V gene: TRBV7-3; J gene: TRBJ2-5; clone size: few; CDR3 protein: CASTLSGRAEKTQYF
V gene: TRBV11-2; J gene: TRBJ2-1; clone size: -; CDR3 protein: CASSFVSGTNNEQFF
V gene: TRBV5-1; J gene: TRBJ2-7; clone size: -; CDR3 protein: CASSTGTTSGTPSEQYF
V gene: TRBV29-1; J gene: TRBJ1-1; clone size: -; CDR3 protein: CSASRLDSEAFF
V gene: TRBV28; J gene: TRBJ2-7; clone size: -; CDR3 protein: CASSLRRDEQYF
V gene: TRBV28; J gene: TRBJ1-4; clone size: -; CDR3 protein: CASRFSGGRFNEKLFF
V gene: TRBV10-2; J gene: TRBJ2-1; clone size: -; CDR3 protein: CASRDSYNEQFF
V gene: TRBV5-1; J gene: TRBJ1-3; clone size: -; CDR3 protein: CASSLSPGRQIGNTIYF
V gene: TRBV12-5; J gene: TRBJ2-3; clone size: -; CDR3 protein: CASGQGLAGVGTQYF
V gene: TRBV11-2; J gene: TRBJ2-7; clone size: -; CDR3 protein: CASSLAGSYEQYF
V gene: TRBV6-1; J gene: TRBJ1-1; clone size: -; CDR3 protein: CASLRLTGSTEAFF
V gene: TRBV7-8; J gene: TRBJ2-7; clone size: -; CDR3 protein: CASSPAVRSSYEQYF
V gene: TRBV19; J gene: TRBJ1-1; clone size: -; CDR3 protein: CASEAGSGTPEDTEAFF
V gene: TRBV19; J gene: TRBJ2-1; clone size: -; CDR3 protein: CASSDRWNTYNEQFF
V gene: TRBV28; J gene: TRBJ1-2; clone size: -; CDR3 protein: CASSLYGLRGGYTF
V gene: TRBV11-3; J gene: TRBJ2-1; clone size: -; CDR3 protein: CASSIDRDHEQFF
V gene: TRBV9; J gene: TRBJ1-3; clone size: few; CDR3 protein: CASGGSGNTIYF
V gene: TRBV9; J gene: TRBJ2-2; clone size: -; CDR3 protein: CASSVGWGYTGELFF
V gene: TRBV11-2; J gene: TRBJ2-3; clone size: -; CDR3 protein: CASSYSPAESDTQYF
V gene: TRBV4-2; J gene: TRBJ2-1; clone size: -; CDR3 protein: CASSRLEDNEQFF
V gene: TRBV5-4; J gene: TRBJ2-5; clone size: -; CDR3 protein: CASSLGGFETQYF
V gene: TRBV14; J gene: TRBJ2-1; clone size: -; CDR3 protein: CASSQARGGFVEQFF
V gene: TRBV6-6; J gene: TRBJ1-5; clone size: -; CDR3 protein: CASSQQGFSQPQHF
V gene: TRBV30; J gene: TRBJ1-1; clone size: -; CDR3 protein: CAWAKDRGTEAFF
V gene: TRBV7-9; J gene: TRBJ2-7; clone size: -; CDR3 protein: CASSLGSGLAAYEQYF
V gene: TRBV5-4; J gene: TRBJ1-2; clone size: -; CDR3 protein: CASSLNLGQNYGYTF
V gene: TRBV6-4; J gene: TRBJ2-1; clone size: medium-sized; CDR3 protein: CASSDGDGSYNEQFF
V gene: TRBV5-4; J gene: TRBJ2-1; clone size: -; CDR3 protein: CASSSDAKAEFF
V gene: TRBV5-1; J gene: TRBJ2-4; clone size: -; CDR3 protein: CASSLGGAENIQYF
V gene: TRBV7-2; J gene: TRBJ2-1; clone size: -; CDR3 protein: CASRITRTSYNEQFF
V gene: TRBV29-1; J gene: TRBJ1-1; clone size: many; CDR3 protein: CSGGAGQSTEAFF
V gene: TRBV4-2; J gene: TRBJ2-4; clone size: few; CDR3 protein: CASSRTSGRAADIQYF
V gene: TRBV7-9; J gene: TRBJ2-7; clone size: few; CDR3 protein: CASSQDRSSSYEQYF
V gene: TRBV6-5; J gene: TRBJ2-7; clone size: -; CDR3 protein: CASRRGQGLYEQYF
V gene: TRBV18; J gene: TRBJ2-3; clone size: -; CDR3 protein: CASSPDVLAGEVYTQYF
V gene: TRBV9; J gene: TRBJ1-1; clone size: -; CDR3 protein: CASKGANTEAFF
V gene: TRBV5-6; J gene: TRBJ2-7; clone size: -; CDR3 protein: CASSFPKDRDYYEQYF
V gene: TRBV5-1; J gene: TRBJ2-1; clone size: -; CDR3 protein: CASNQDRGGYNEQFF
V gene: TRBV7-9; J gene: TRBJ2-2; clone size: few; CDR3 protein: CASSSMAGVAGELFF
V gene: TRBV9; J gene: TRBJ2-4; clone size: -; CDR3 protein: CASSPPGGIGIQYF
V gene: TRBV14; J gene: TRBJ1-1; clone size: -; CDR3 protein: CASSPLHGFSTEAFF
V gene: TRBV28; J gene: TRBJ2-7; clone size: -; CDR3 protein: CASSRGTFYEQYF
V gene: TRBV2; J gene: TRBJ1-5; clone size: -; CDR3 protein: CASSDNGPSNQPQHF
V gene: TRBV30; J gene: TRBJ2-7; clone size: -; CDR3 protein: CAWSVVSGGSSYEQYF
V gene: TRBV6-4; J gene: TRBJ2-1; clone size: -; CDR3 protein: CASSDSSAGSYNEQFF
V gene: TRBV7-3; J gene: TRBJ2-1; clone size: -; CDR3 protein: CASSVSFTSSGRAGNEQFF
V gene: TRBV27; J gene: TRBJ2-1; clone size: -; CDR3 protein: CASSLGQGRNPYNEQFF
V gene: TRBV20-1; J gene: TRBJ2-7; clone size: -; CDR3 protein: CSASANYEQYF